The 4 T cell receptor beta chains presented below share a single source sample, sequenced in a study of cytomegalovirus exposure and HLA in healthy donors. In the PCR, 60 Vbeta and 13 Jbeta primers were used. The table came from immunoSEQ multiplex PCR; TCRdb's copy has only in-frame clones and leaves some out. Of more than 140,000 clones listed, approximately 82% were seen once; the top ten hold 1.9%. Input material: PBMCs. These receptors all come from a woman aged 35 to 49 in good health and CMV-seronegative.

The chain uses TRBV27 and TRBJ1-5; D may be TRBD1 (6 bases). Germline CDR1 and CDR2: MNHEY and SMNVEV (reference sequence). This CDR3 is 18 amino acids long. The V end was cut by 0 bases, the J end by 9 bases, with 24 bases between. The CDR3 spells CASSLSGGRDNRMRPQHF. The CDR3 nucleotides are TGTGCCAGCAGTTTATCGGGCGGTAGGGACAACCGGATGAGGCCCCAGCATTTT.

The rearrangement links TRBV5-6 to TRBJ1-2; no clear D. CDR1 and CDR2 from the germline V gene are SGHDT and YYEEEE. CDR3 length: 12 residues. V gave up 0 bases and J gave up 5 bases, with 5 bases separating them. The CDR3 reads CASSLDRYGYTF. The CDR3 DNA sequence: TGTGCCAGCAGCTTGGATAGATATGGCTACACCTTC.

J is TRBJ2-3 and V is TRBV11-2; 9 bases match TRBD2. CDR1 SGHAT and CDR2 FQNNGV come from the germline V gene. V was pared by 1 base and J by 6 bases, with 17 bases of the junction left unmatched. This CDR3 has 19 amino acids. The DNA of the CDR3 is TGTGCCAGCAGCTTAGGGTCGGCACGCGGGAGGGCCTTGGTGGATACGCAGTATTTT. This gives the protein CASSLGSARGRALVDTQYF.

There are a few counts of this clone. CDR3 residues: CASSLQKPPGVRSYEQYF. CDR3 DNA sequence: TGTGCCAGCAGCTTACAAAAGCCCCCGGGAGTCCGTTCCTACGAGCAGTACTTC. The chain uses TRBV7-6 and TRBJ2-7, with D maybe TRBD2 (6 bases). Deletions cut 2 bases from V and 1 base from J, with 21 bases between. CDR3 length: 18 residues. CDR1 and CDR2 (germline): SGHVS, FNYEAQ.